This TCR beta chain is drawn from a study of cytomegalovirus exposure and HLA in healthy donors. General study points: Prediction of most subjects' HLA-A and HLA-B alleles by TCR beta sequences was reportedly accurate.

The PCR employed 60 Vbeta primers together with 13 Jbeta primers. Per the authors' pipeline: An analysis performed later counted 70 million to 90 million unique TCR beta chains (roughly 10 million of them shared). Clones were read by immunoSEQ multiplex PCR, and TCRdb kept only the in-frame ones, dropping some. That table gives V, J and clone size, and the DNA gave D and trimming. The sample gives roughly 150,000 clones, 79% of which show up once; about 6.8% is in the top ten. CDR3 length: 17 amino acids. Per germline, CDR1 SGHTA and CDR2 FQGNSA. The junction had 10 bases not matched to a gene; V was cut back by 1 base and J by 7 bases. Turning to this clone: Its antigen is undetermined.

The receptor was isolated from a man aged 35-49 years in good health and CMV-seropositive. The gene calls are TRBV7-2 and TRBJ2-2, with 9 bases matching TRBD2. Sequenced: PBMCs. CDR3 in DNA: TGTGCCAGCAGCTTAGGACTAGCGGACCCGGACGTCGGGGAGCTGTTTTTT. Protein sequence: CASSLGLADPDVGELFF.